One T cell receptor beta chain is described in this entry. These data belong to a study of control samples from healthy donors and cancer patients. The CDR3 extends over 15 amino acids. The V and J ends lost 4 bases and 1 base respectively, with 12 bases between them. CDR1 is SGHRS, CDR2 YFSETQ, per germline. Produced via immunoSEQ multiplex PCR; TCRdb's table is partial and in-frame only. The sample consists of around 80,000 clones, around nine tenths of them appearing once. V is TRBV5-1 and J is TRBJ1-3; a weak D match, TRBD1 (5 bases). The sample comprised blood. This sequence was found in a woman in her forties or fifties in good health. CDR3 DNA sequence: TGCGCCAGCAGCCGGGACGGCCTGTCTGGAAACACCATATATTTT. Protein product: CASSRDGLSGNTIYF.